The entry below describes one T cell receptor beta chain. Which antigen it targets is not known. No much larger clone is present one base from it, and per-base qualities are unavailable. TCRbeta CDR3 regions were amplified from genomic DNA by means of the immunoSEQ Assay, a bias-controlled multiplex PCR. In the authors' own workflow: Within the assay, amplification of reference gene primers was used to estimate how many nucleated cells each sample contained. To quantify the absolute abundance of each unique TCRbeta CDR3 rearrangement, sequence reads were collapsed and filtered. For each sample, productive Simpson clonality was calculated as the square root of Simpson's diversity index across productive rearrangements. TCRdb took this table from immuneACCESS and kept in-frame rearrangements with V and J called. Such tables lack part of the clones; where checked against another copy, unresolved V genes explain under half of the gap, and the rest is unexplained. The V and J calls and clone size come from that table; D and trimming were worked out from the DNA. Present in this sample are some 130,000 clones, roughly 90% of which were seen just once. Of the sample, approximately 4.6% falls within the top ten clones.

The CDR3 holds 15 amino acids from the cysteine to the phenylalanine. The retained sequence is limited to the CDR3, 45 bases, with the frame set at the first base. For this chain, trimming is 3 bases at the V end and 8 bases at the J end, and the number of junction bases without a gene match is 7. Taken from the germline V gene, the CDR1 and CDR2 loops are SGDLS and YYNGEE. In Seattle, one collaborating source enrolled patients while the infection was active and tracked those patients longitudinally over the course of disease. Collaborating institutions collected whole blood in K2EDTA tubes following their own protocols. For TCRbeta analysis, collaborators shipped samples in one of three forms: frozen whole blood, isolated PBMCs, or DNA extracted from either of those sample types. The data derive from a study of blood T cell repertoires in COVID-19 (dated by TCRdb to 2020 to 2022). Concerning the study at large: Collaborator samples came from the United States, Italy and Spain and covered acute and convalescent phases of COVID-19. The prospective study material was composed of cDNA or gDNA derived from T cells, B-cell-depleted T cells, or PBMCs. The repertoires were released in a freely available public database meant as a resource for research on the immune response to SARS-CoV-2. Sample metadata almost always included a de-identified subject ID, COVID-19 status, age in years and sex. Deeply sampled blood TCRbeta repertoires from subjects exposed to, actively infected with, or recovered from COVID-19 were included in the dataset. Where available, HLA class I and class II types were taken from metadata supplied by the sample provider and were not determined by assay-based typing. The samples were drawn from the first 160 participants of the ongoing ImmuneRACE study and from some 1,300 subjects provided by 6 global collaborators.

Overall results and qualifications from the work: The quantity of clinical and demographic metadata differed by source and by participant and was supplied without curation.

The sequence derives from a man aged 55 to 70 with COVID-19, enrolled during active disease. The rearrangement joined TRBV9 to TRBJ1-4; 10 bases in the middle match TRBD1. What was sequenced was peripheral blood. The DNA is as follows: TGTGCCAGCAGCGGGGGGACAGGGGAGGGAGAAAAACTGTTTTTT. This gives the protein CASSGGTGEGEKLFF. The CDR3, completed at both ends by the reference TRBV9 and TRBJ1-4 genes, gives the full variable domain DSGVTQTPKHLITATGQRVTLRCSPRSGDLSVYWYQQSLDQGLQFLIQYYNGEERAKGNILERFSAQQFPDLHSELNLSSLELGDSALYFCASSGGTGEGEKLFFGSGTQLSVL.